This T cell receptor beta chain was documented in a study of shared T cell receptors in the human thymus. Assay used: immunoSEQ multiplex PCR; TCRdb lists only in-frame clones, some missing. The table lists fewer than 700,000 clones, approximately 88% of them singletons. Germline CDR1 SGHNT, CDR2 YENEEA. This CDR3 has 18 amino acids. The V gene end was trimmed by 4 bases and the J gene end by 6 bases; junction bases not matched to a gene: 14. This same sample was also taken into another study, of human thymus T cells. That paper states: Each of the donors was a healthy Finnish infant who was undergoing open corrective cardiac surgery for congenital heart defects. Thymus specimens were resections from corrective heart surgery. Use of V and J genes seemed skewed within the thymic and blood repertoires. Overlap was high between thymic repertoires from unrelated individuals, as reported in related research.

V and J are TRBV11-3 and TRBJ2-1; 11 bases fit TRBD2. This clonotype was obtained from a boy under three years old with a congenital heart defect. Sequencing used thymocytes. CDR3 residues: CASSYTLAGGPDGNEQFF. The DNA for the CDR3 is TGTGCCAGCAGCTACACTTTAGCGGGAGGGCCTGATGGCAATGAGCAGTTCTTC. Together with reference TRBV11-3 and TRBJ2-1, the CDR3 gives the full variable domain: EAGVVQSPRYKIIEKKQPVAFWCNPISGHNTLYWYLQNLGQGPELLIRYENEEAVDDSQLPKDRFSAERLKGVDSTLKIQPAELGDSAVYLCASSYTLAGGPDGNEQFFGPGTRLTVL.